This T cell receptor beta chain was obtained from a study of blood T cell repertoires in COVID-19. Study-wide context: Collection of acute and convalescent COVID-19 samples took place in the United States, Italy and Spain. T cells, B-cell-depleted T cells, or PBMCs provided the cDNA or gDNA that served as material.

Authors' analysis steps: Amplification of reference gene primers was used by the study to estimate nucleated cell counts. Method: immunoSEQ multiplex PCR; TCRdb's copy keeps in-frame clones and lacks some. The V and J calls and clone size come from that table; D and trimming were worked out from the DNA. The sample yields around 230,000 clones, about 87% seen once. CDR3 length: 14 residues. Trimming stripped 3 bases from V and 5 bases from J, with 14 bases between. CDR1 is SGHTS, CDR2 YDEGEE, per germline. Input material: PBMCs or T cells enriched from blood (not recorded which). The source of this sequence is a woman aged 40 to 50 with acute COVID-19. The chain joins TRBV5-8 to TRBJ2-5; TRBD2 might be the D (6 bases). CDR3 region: CASSSLGGRETQYF. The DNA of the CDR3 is TGTGCCAGCAGCTCCTTGGGGGGTAGGGAGACCCAGTACTTC.